These 8 T cell receptor beta chains came from one sample sequenced in a study of blood T cells in healthy people across ages. The use of a sample-barcoded 5' primer and a J-beta primer mix characterized a second PCR of about 7 to 12 cycles. TCRdb itself ran the 5' RACE reads through MiXCR, one entry per CDR3 protein. The data hold about a million distinct CDR3 sequences, with 45% to 60% observed a single time. The material sequenced was blood. The source of these receptors is a woman aged 55-70 years in good health.

This chain connects TRBV6-1 to TRBJ1-2; D unclear. This CDR3 has 16 amino acids. Trimming pared 1 base from V and 4 bases from J, leaving 16 bases between. Germline V gene data show CDR1 as MNHNS and CDR2 as SASEGT. The CDR3 loop is CASSEVSLVAGYGYTF. Written as DNA, the CDR3 is TGTGCCAGCAGTGAAGTGTCATTAGTCGCGGGCTATGGCTACACCTTC.

This clonotype turned up a few times. The V call is TRBV7-2, the J call TRBJ1-2; the D gene is possibly TRBD1 (5 bases). This CDR3 contains 17 residues. V was trimmed by 5 bases and J by 5 bases, leaving 24 bases between them. Germline values: CDR1 SGHTA, CDR2 FQGNSA. The CDR3 here is CASSPSGGRFYIYGYTF. The CDR3 nucleotides are TGTGCCAGCAGCCCGTCGGGGGGAAGATTTTATATATATGGCTACACCTTC.

As concerns this clonotype: The junction and the germline gene differ at one end; a read error may be behind it. V usage is TRBV15 and J usage is TRBJ2-3; TRBD1 matches at 8 bases. The CDR3 sequence is 13 residues long. The germline CDR1 and CDR2 sequences are LNHNV and YYDKDF (reference sequence). In nucleotides, the CDR3 is TGTGTCACCAGACAGGGGACCACAGATACGCAGTATTTT. Amino acid sequence: CVTRQGTTDTQYF.

This chain joins TRBV10-1 and TRBJ2-4; perhaps TRBD2 as D (6 bases). With the DNA end fitting TRBJ2-7 better, the J assignment may be wrong. This CDR3 spans 17 amino acids. CDR1 and CDR2 (germline): WNHNN, SYGVQD (reference sequence). In DNA, the CDR3 is TGCGCCAGCAGTCAAGAAGATCCCTGGGGGGACTCCTACGAGCAGTACTTC. Translating gives CASSQEDPWGDSYEQYF.

The chain carries TRBV27 and TRBJ1-4; 9 bases fit TRBD1. The CDR3 loop spans 14 amino acids. Germline V gene lookup returns CDR1 MNHEY and CDR2 SMNVEV (reference sequence). With 6 bases clipped from V and 10 bases from J, the junction kept 9 bases outside the gene matches. CDR3 nucleotides: TGTGCCAGCAGAGACGGACAGGGGTCGGGAAAACTGTTTTTT. It yields the protein CASRDGQGSGKLFF. The entire variable domain, with the rest obtained from reference TRBV27 and TRBJ1-4, is as follows: EAQVTQNPRYLITVTGKKLTVTCSQNMNHEYMSWYRQDPGLGLRQIYYSMNVEVTDKGDVPEGYKVSRKEKRNFPLILESPSPNQTSLYFCASRDGQGSGKLFFGSGTQLSVL.

The J gene is TRBJ2-5, the V gene TRBV27, with D perhaps TRBD2 (6 bases). The ends were cut back, 8 bases at V and 4 bases at J, with 14 bases in the middle. The CDR3 extends over 13 amino acids. Germline-derived CDR1 and CDR2 are MNHEY and SMNVEV (reference sequence). The CDR3 loop is CASGTPGGETQYF. The DNA of the CDR3 is TGTGCCAGCGGGACTCCCGGGGGAGAGACCCAGTACTTC.

CDR3 nucleotide sequence: TGCGCCAGCAGCCCGCCCACCGGGACAGGGATCGGCAATGAGCAGTTCTTC. Translated, it gives CASSPPTGTGIGNEQFF. V and J are TRBV5-1 and TRBJ2-1; 9 bases line up with TRBD1. Germline V gives CDR1 SGHRS, CDR2 YFSETQ. This CDR3 region has 17 residues. V lost 4 bases and J lost 6; bases outside the gene matches: 14. The entire variable domain, with the rest obtained from reference TRBV5-1 and TRBJ2-1, is as follows: KAGVTQTPRYLIKTRGQQVTLSCSPISGHRSVSWYQQTPGQGLQFLFEYFSETQRNKGNFPGRFSGRQFSNSRSEMNVSTLELGDSALYLCASSPPTGTGIGNEQFFGPGTRLTVL.

The J gene is TRBJ2-1, the V gene TRBV20-1, with 8 bases identical to TRBD2. Losses at the gene ends were 0 bases for V and 8 bases for J; bases not matched to a gene: 9. Germline V gene sequence: CDR1 DFQATT, CDR2 SNEGSKA (reference sequence). The CDR3 consists of 15 residues. CDR3 sequence (DNA): TGCAGTGCTAGAGAAAGAACTAGCGGTTACGATGAGCAGTTCTTC. This encodes CSARERTSGYDEQFF.